What follows are 26 T cell receptor beta chains derived from one specimen sequenced in a study of blood T cell repertoires in COVID-19 (TCRdb year 2020). Receptors were amplified or captured by the immunoSEQ multiplex PCR assay. In its TCRdb copy, this immuneACCESS table keeps in-frame sequences only and misses some clones. Where compared with another copy, unresolved V genes explain less than half of these, and the others have no known cause. The sample table records about 64,000 clones; roughly 82% of these occur just once. The ten top clones hold more than 5% of the sample. Sequenced sample: peripheral blood. Receptors originate from an older woman with acute or convalescent COVID-19.

This clone came up a few times. The rearrangement uses TRBV29-1 and TRBJ2-1; 7 nucleotides line up with TRBD2. Germline V gives CDR1 SQVTM, CDR2 ANQGSEA. The CDR3 consists of 12 residues. Unmatched junction bases numbered 3, after V lost 5 bases and J lost 5 bases. Here the CDR3 DNA reads TGCAGCGTTCTAGCGGAGGACAATGAGCAGTTCTTC. Protein sequence: CSVLAEDNEQFF.

The rearrangement uses TRBV6-5 and TRBJ1-2; D perhaps matches TRBD1 (5 bases). Trimming removed 7 bases at V and 5 bases at J, with 11 bases between. The CDR3 sequence is 12 residues long. CDR1 is MNHEY and CDR2 is SVGAGI in the germline V gene. The CDR3 protein is CASTDGGYGYTF. CDR3 DNA: TGTGCCAGCACCGATGGGGGGTATGGCTACACCTTC.

The chain employs TRBV2 and TRBJ1-4; no clear D gene. Trimming left V 1 base short and J 8 bases short, with 11 bases between. The CDR3 spans 14 residues. Germline V CDR1 and CDR2: SNHLY, FYNNEI. The CDR3 DNA sequence: TGTGCCAGCAGTGAAGAGAGGGTTGGGGAAAAACTGTTTTTT. Translation gives CASSEERVGEKLFF.

The chain links TRBV2 to TRBJ1-3; TRBD1 matches at 7 bases. The CDR3 length is 14 residues. Germline CDR1 is SNHLY and CDR2 is FYNNEI. With V trimmed by 10 bases and J by 1 base, 7 bases remained unmatched. CDR3 region: CATSWDRSGNTIYF. CDR3 in DNA: TGTGCCACCTCCTGGGACAGATCTGGAAACACCATATATTTT.

This sequence joins TRBV30 and TRBJ2-1; D may be TRBD2 (5 bases). The germline gives CDR1 GTSNPN, CDR2 SVGIG (reference sequence). This CDR3 is built from 12 residues. The V and J ends lost 0 bases and 9 bases respectively, with 9 bases between them. The CDR3 nucleotides are TGTGCCTGGAGTGTAACGAGGGTTGAGCAGTTCTTC. Translating gives CAWSVTRVEQFF. The full variable domain, with the rest looked up from reference TRBV30 and TRBJ2-1, is SQTIHQWPATLVQPVGSPLSLECTVEGTSNPNLYWYRQAAGRGLQLLFYSVGIGQISSEVPQNLSASRPQDRQFILSSKKLLLSDSGFYLCAWSVTRVEQFFGPGTRLTVL.

The chain links TRBV6-5 to TRBJ1-5; D is ambiguous. The CDR3 spans 14 residues. Trimming took 2 bases from V and 5 from J, leaving 10 bases between them. CDR1 and CDR2 (germline): MNHEY, SVGAGI. The CDR3 region has the DNA TGTGCCAGCAGTTACGACTCCCGGTATCAGCCCCAGCATTTT. Its translation is CASSYDSRYQPQHF.

The V call is TRBV5-1, the J call TRBJ1-1, with D possibly matching TRBD1 (5 bases). CDR3 size: 14 residues. Germline assignment: CDR1 SGHRS and CDR2 YFSETQ. With 0 bases removed from V and 5 bases from J, the gap between germline ends came to 11 bases. The CDR3 region is CASSLGPEGTEAFF. The CDR3, as DNA: TGCGCCAGCAGCTTGGGGCCGGAGGGGACTGAAGCTTTCTTT.

The chain has TRBV5-1 and TRBJ2-7; TRBD1 aligns across 10 bases. The ends lost 4 bases at V and 5 bases at J; junction bases unmatched: 12. The length of the CDR3 is 16 residues. The germline gives CDR1 SGHRS, CDR2 YFSETQ. For the CDR3, the DNA is TGCGCCAGCAGCGCAACAGACAGGGGGCCACAGGACGAGCAGTACTTC. This gives the protein CASSATDRGPQDEQYF.

The chain links TRBV19 to TRBJ1-3, with D possibly matching TRBD1 (5 bases). Germline values: CDR1 LNHDA, CDR2 SQIVND (reference sequence). This CDR3 has 12 amino acids. The V end was cut by 3 bases, the J end by 11 bases, with 11 bases between. The CDR3 bases are TGTGCCAGTAGTATTTCCAGGGAGGCCATATATTTT. Encoded protein: CASSISREAIYF.

V is TRBV19 and J is TRBJ2-3; the D is unclear. This CDR3 region has 13 residues. Germline CDR1 reads LNHDA; CDR2 reads SQIVND (reference sequence). V shed 3 bases and J shed 6 bases, with 10 bases lying between them. This CDR3 is CASSIARVDTQYF. CDR3 sequence (DNA): TGTGCCAGTAGTATCGCTCGGGTGGATACGCAGTATTTT.

The DNA for the CDR3 is TGTGCCACCAGTACGCGACAGGGGGAGGGGACAGATACGCAGTATTTT. Its translation is CATSTRQGEGTDTQYF. The chain combines TRBV15 with TRBJ2-3; TRBD1 aligns across 9 bases. V lost 6 bases to trimming and J lost 3 bases; unmatched junction nucleotides: 10. The CDR3 runs 16 residues. The germline V gene encodes CDR1 LNHNV and CDR2 YYDKDF (reference sequence).

This sequence joins TRBV29-1 and TRBJ1-2; D is possibly TRBD1 (5 bases). The CDR3 length is 11 residues. CDR1 is SQVTM and CDR2 is ANQGSEA in the germline V gene. The V end lost 3 bases, the J end lost 8 bases, and 10 bases lay between the germline ends. The CDR3 sequence is CSVEGPRGYTF. The CDR3 nucleotides read TGCAGCGTTGAGGGGCCTCGGGGCTACACCTTC.

The chain combines TRBV27 with TRBJ2-3; 8 positions match TRBD2. CDR3 length equals 13 residues. V lost 6 bases to trimming and J lost 6 bases; unmatched junction nucleotides: 5. Germline V gene data show CDR1 as MNHEY and CDR2 as SMNVEV (reference sequence). CDR3 in amino acids: CASRAGGADTQYF. The CDR3 nucleotides read TGTGCCAGCAGGGCCGGGGGGGCGGATACGCAGTATTTT.

In DNA form, the CDR3 reads TGTGCCAGCAGCTCACCTACGGGACTAGCGGGGGCCGGGGAGCTGTTTTTT. Protein product: CASSSPTGLAGAGELFF. The V and J genes are TRBV7-9 and TRBJ2-2, with 14 bases that match TRBD2. CDR1 and CDR2 from the germline V gene are SEHNR and FQNEAQ (reference sequence). V lost 4 bases to trimming and J lost 6 bases; unmatched junction nucleotides: 7. This CDR3 is 17 amino acids long.

This chain uses TRBV4-1 with TRBJ1-2; 8 bases align to TRBD1. From germline, CDR1 is MGHRA and CDR2 YSYEKL. The CDR3 runs 17 residues. The ends lost 4 bases at V and 3 bases at J; junction bases unmatched: 13. The CDR3 DNA sequence: TGCGCCAGCAGCCCAGAGGGGCGAGACAGGGGCGACTATGGCTACACCTTC. Protein product: CASSPEGRDRGDYGYTF.

A few counts support this clone. V and J are TRBV6-1 and TRBJ1-5, with D possibly being TRBD1 (6 bases). The germline V gene has CDR1 MNHNS and CDR2 SASEGT. Trimming removed 0 bases from V and 3 bases from J, with 9 bases in between. The CDR3 extends over 15 amino acids. CDR3 residues: CASSEARQVNQPQHF. The CDR3 DNA follows: TGTGCCAGCAGTGAAGCACGACAGGTCAATCAGCCCCAGCATTTT.

V gene TRBV15 combines with J gene TRBJ1-1, with D unclear. V lost 6 bases and J lost 1, with 12 bases in between. Germline CDR1 and CDR2: LNHNV and YYDKDF (reference sequence). The CDR3 covers 14 residues. CDR3 residues: CATRGGLGNTEAFF. The CDR3 region has the DNA TGTGCCACCAGGGGAGGGCTGGGGAACACTGAAGCTTTCTTT.

The V gene is TRBV23-1, the J gene TRBJ1-1; weak D call: TRBD1 (6 bases). TRBV23-1 falls under the ORF class, with uncertain function. This CDR3 has 15 amino acids. Deletions cut 2 bases from V and 3 bases from J, with 13 bases between. CDR3 nucleotide sequence: TGCGCCAGCAGTCAACACGGGACACATGACACTGAAGCTTTCTTT. This gives the protein CASSQHGTHDTEAFF.

As DNA, the CDR3 is TGTGCCAGCAGCCAAGTATCCGGGGGGGCCGCTAACACAGATACGCAGTATTTT. It translates to CASSQVSGGAANTDTQYF. This chain connects TRBV3-1 (or the pseudogene TRBV3-2) to TRBJ2-3; 8 positions agree with TRBD2. The CDR3 extends over 18 amino acids. The germline gives CDR1 LGHDT, CDR2 YNNKEL (reference sequence). Trimming cost V 1 base and J 2 bases; bases outside gene matches: 11.

The chain joins TRBV5-1 to TRBJ1-3; the match to TRBD1 covers 10 bases. The V segment lost 0 bases and the J segment 2 bases; nucleotides outside the gene matches: 2. Germline CDR1 SGHRS, CDR2 YFSETQ. This CDR3 has 16 amino acids. The CDR3 sequence: CASSLGQGAAGNTIYF. CDR3 in DNA: TGCGCCAGCAGCTTGGGACAGGGGGCGGCTGGAAACACCATATATTTT.

The chain employs TRBV2 and TRBJ1-1; TRBD1 matches 10 bases. Germline CDR1 SNHLY, CDR2 FYNNEI. The J segment lost 5 bases and the V segment lost 4 bases, leaving 7 bases of the junction unmatched. This CDR3 is 15 amino acids long. For the CDR3, the DNA is TGTGCCAGCAGTGGACAGGGGGCGTCGGGGACTGAAGCTTTCTTT. Residues: CASSGQGASGTEAFF.

This sequence joins TRBV19 and TRBJ1-5, with TRBD1 identical over 8 bases. The trim removed 9 bases at V and 2 bases at J, leaving 6 bases unmatched. The length of the CDR3 is 14 residues. CDR1 and CDR2 from the germline V gene are LNHDA and SQIVND (reference sequence). CDR3 sequence: CARSGTGGNQPQHF. CDR3 nucleotide sequence: TGTGCCAGGTCCGGGACAGGAGGCAATCAGCCCCAGCATTTT.

A few counts support this clone. The chain combines TRBV6-5 with TRBJ1-2; 8 nucleotides line up with TRBD1. V was clipped by 4 bases and J by 4 bases; unmatched bases: 11. Germline V CDR1 and CDR2: MNHEY, SVGAGI. This CDR3 spans 16 amino acids. The CDR3 DNA follows: TGTGCCAGCAGTTCCGCGGGGACAGGACCTACCTATGGCTACACCTTC. It codes for CASSSAGTGPTYGYTF.

The sample holds a few counts of this clone. This sequence joins TRBV19 and TRBJ1-6; maybe TRBD1 (5 bases). In germline, CDR1 is LNHDA, CDR2 SQIVND (reference sequence). The CDR3 runs to 14 residues. V was cut by 3 bases and J by 6 bases, with 9 bases left in between. CDR3 in amino acids: CASSMGRVNSPLHF. The CDR3 region has the DNA TGTGCCAGTAGTATGGGCAGGGTTAATTCACCCCTCCACTTT.

This clone has a handful of counts. The genes are TRBV6-5 and TRBJ1-2; D is unresolved. The length of the CDR3 is 14 residues. CDR1 is MNHEY, CDR2 SVGAGI, per germline. Trimming removed 8 bases from V and 1 base from J, with 14 bases in between. CDR3 loop: CASSPLAFNYGYTF. CDR3 DNA: TGTGCCAGCTCCCCTTTGGCATTTAACTATGGCTACACCTTC.

The chain combines TRBV5-6 with TRBJ1-3; D not certain. CDR3 length: 13 residues. Germline lookup yields CDR1 SGHDT and CDR2 YYEEEE. Between the trimmed V and J ends, which lost 4 bases and 0 bases, there was a span of 5 bases. CDR3 in amino acids: CASSPRSGNTIYF. The DNA of the CDR3 is TGTGCCAGCAGCCCTCGCTCTGGAAACACCATATATTTT.